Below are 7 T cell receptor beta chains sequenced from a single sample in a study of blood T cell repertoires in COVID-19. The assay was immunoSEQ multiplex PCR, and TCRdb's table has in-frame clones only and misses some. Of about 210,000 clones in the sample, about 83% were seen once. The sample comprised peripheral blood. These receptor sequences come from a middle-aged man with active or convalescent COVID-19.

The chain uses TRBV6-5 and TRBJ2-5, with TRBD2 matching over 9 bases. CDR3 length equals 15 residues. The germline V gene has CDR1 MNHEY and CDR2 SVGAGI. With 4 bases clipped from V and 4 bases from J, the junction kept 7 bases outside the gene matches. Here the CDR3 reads CASSSLAGTGETQYF. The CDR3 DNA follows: TGTGCCAGCAGTTCTCTAGCGGGGACCGGAGAGACCCAGTACTTC.

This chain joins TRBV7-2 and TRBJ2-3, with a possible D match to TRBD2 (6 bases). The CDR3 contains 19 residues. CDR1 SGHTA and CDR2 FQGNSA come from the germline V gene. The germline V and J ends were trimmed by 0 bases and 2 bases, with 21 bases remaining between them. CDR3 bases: TGTGCCAGCAGCTTAGCGGGTGGCGGGATCCCTCAGATCACAGATACGCAGTATTTT. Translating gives CASSLAGGGIPQITDTQYF.

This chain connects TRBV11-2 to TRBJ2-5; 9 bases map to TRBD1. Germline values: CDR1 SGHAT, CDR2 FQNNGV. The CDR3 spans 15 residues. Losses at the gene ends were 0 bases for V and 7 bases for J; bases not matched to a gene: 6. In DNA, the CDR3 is TGTGCCAGCAGCTTAGATGGGACAGGGATGGGGACCCAGTACTTC. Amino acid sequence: CASSLDGTGMGTQYF.

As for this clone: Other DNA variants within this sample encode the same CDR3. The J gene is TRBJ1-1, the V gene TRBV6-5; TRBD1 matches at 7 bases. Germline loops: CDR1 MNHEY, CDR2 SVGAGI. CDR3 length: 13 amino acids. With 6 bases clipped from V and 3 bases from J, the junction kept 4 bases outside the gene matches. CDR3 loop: CASSLQGDTEAFF. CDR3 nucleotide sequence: TGTGCCAGCAGCCTCCAGGGGGACACTGAAGCTTTCTTT.

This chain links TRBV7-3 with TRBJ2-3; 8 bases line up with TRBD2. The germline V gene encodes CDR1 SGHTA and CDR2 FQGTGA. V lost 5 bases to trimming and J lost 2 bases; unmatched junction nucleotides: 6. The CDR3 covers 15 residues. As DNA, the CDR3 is TGTGCCAGCAGCGGAGGAGCGGGGGTCACAGATACGCAGTATTTT. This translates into CASSGGAGVTDTQYF.

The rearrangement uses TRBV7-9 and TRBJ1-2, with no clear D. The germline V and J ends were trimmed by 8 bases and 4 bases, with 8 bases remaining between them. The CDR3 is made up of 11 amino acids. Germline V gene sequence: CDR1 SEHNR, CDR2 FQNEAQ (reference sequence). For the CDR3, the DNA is TGTGCCAGCGGAGGATCCTATGGCTACACCTTC. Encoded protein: CASGGSYGYTF.

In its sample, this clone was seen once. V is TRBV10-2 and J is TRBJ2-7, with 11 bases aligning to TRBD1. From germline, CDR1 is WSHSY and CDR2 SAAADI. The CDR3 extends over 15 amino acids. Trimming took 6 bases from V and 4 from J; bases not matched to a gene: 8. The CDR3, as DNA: TGCGCCAGCAGCGTCGGACAGGGGGCGCGTTACGAGCAGTACTTC. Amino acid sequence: CASSVGQGARYEQYF.